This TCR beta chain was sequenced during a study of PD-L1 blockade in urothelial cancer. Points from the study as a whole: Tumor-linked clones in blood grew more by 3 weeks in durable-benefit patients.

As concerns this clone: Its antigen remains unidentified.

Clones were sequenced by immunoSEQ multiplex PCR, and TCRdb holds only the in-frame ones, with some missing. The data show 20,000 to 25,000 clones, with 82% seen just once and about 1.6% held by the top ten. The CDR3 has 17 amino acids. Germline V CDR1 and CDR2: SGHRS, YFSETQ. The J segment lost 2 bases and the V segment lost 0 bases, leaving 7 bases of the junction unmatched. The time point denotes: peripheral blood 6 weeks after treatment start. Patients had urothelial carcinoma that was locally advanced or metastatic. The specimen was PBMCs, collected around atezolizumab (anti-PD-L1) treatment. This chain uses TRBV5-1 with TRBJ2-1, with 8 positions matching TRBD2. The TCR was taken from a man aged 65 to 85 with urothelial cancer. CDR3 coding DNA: TGCGCCAGCAGCTTGGTAGGGGGACTAGGTGCCTACAATGAGCAGTTCTTC. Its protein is CASSLVGGLGAYNEQFF.